The rows below give T cell receptor beta chains drawn from one sample of a study of blood T cell repertoires in COVID-19. The data were produced by immunoSEQ multiplex PCR, yet TCRdb's version contains in-frame clones alone and is incomplete. The data show hundreds of thousands of clones, around 86% seen once. The sample consisted of peripheral blood. These receptors came from a woman aged 25 to 45 with active or convalescent COVID-19. The CDR3 runs from the conserved cysteine through the conserved F or W. A D gene is named only where the DNA matches it firmly. Some rows have no size entry. The others give once, few or many, or a class for an expanded clone.

. | TRBJ2-1 | . | TRBV1 | CTSSQDGGSGGLPNEQFF | TGCACCAGCAGCCAAGATGGAGGGAGCGGGGGCCTCCCCAATGAGCAGTTCTTC
. | TRBJ1-1 | . | TRBV19 | CASSMGGRNTEAFF | TGTGCCAGTAGTATGGGAGGTCGTAACACTGAAGCTTTCTTT
. | TRBJ1-1 | . | TRBV19 | CASSTVADGTEAFF | TGTGCCAGTAGTACGGTCGCGGATGGCACTGAAGCTTTCTTT
. | TRBJ2-7 | TRBD1 | TRBV10-3 | CAITEGGGLGNEQYF | TGTGCCATCACGGAAGGGGGCGGTCTTGGAAACGAGCAGTACTTC
. | TRBJ1-5 | . | TRBV6-5 | CASRAGGNQPQHF | TGTGCCAGCAGGGCCGGGGGAAATCAGCCCCAGCATTTT
. | TRBJ2-5 | TRBD1 | TRBV6-1 | CASSEGQGGLETQYF | TGTGCCAGCAGTGAAGGACAGGGGGGGTTAGAGACCCAGTACTTC
. | TRBJ1-1 | . | TRBV11-2 | CASSPNRQVGFF | TGTGCCAGCAGCCCTAACCGACAGGTGGGGTTCTTT
. | TRBJ1-1 | . | TRBV6-1 | CASSDVAGTTEAFF | TGTGCCAGCAGTGACGTGGCGGGGACCACTGAAGCTTTCTTT
. | TRBJ1-5 | . | TRBV7-8 | CASSLAKGRAYSNQPQHF | TGTGCCAGCAGCTTAGCCAAAGGGAGGGCTTATAGCAATCAGCCCCAGCATTTT
. | TRBJ2-5 | TRBD2 | TRBV7-6 | CASSLAPTSGGAETQYF | TGTGCCAGCAGCTTAGCCCCGACTAGCGGGGGGGCAGAGACCCAGTACTTC
. | TRBJ1-6 | TRBD1 | TRBV2 | CASTGEQGVASPLHF | TGTGCGAGCACGGGGGAACAGGGGGTCGCATCACCCCTCCACTTT
few | TRBJ1-2 | . | TRBV30 | CAWSVEGYKDDYGYTF | TGTGCCTGGAGTGTAGAGGGCTATAAGGATGACTATGGCTACACCTTC
. | TRBJ2-1 | TRBD2 | TRBV5-5 | CASSARTSGRDIGYEQFF | TGTGCCAGCAGCGCCCGGACTAGCGGGAGGGACATCGGTTATGAGCAGTTCTTC
. | TRBJ1-2 | TRBD1 | TRBV6-2/TRBV6-3 | CASSYSTGVGINYGYTF | TGTGCCAGCAGTTACTCGACAGGGGTCGGGATCAACTATGGCTACACCTTC
. | TRBJ2-7 | . | TRBV7-8 | CASSLVTYEQYF | TGTGCCAGCAGCTTAGTTACTTACGAGCAGTACTTC
. | TRBJ2-2 | . | TRBV24-1 | CATSDPRGTGELFF | TGTGCCACCAGTGACCCTAGGGGAACCGGGGAGCTGTTTTTT
. | TRBJ2-7 | . | TRBV3-1/TRBV3-2 | CASSLGGYEQYF | TGTGCCAGCAGCCTCGGCGGGTACGAGCAGTACTTC
once | TRBJ1-2 | . | TRBV21-1 | CASSIGREKSGSNYGYTF | TGTGCCAGCAGCATCGGACGGGAGAAAAGCGGATCTAACTATGGCTACACCTTC
once | TRBJ1-2 | . | TRBV6-4 | CASSVNRGGTF | TGTGCCAGCAGTGTCAACCGAGGGGGCACCTTC
. | TRBJ2-1 | TRBD2 | TRBV28 | CASTGGGLYNEQFF | TGTGCCAGCACCGGGGGGGGCCTCTACAATGAGCAGTTCTTC
once | TRBJ1-6 | . | TRBV5-1 | CASSFNRYSPLHF | TGCGCCAGCAGCTTTAACCGGTATTCACCCCTCCACTTT
. | TRBJ2-5 | TRBD2 | TRBV7-9 | CASSLASGSGILGETQYF | TGTGCCAGCAGCTTAGCGTCGGGTAGCGGGATTCTCGGAGAGACCCAGTACTTC
. | TRBJ1-5 | . | TRBV14 | CASSQGSARLFWPQHF | TGTGCCAGCAGCCAAGGCTCCGCCAGGCTGTTTTGGCCCCAGCATTTT
few | TRBJ1-5 | . | TRBV6-1 | CASSEGAGWQPQHF | TGTGCCAGCAGTGAAGGGGCGGGGTGGCAGCCCCAGCATTTT
. | TRBJ2-7 | . | TRBV13 | CASSLGPSSYEQYF | TGTGCCAGCAGCTTAGGTCCGAGCTCCTACGAGCAGTACTTC
. | TRBJ2-5 | . | TRBV6-5 | CASSYSRAGQETQYF | TGTGCCAGCAGTTACTCGAGGGCAGGACAAGAGACCCAGTACTTC
. | TRBJ1-1 | . | TRBV5-8 | CASSLFAVNTEAFF | TGTGCCAGCAGCTTGTTCGCGGTGAACACTGAAGCTTTCTTT
. | TRBJ1-2 | TRBD1 | TRBV6-5 | CASSYSIGTGDGYTF | TGTGCCAGCAGTTACTCGATTGGGACAGGTGACGGCTACACCTTC
. | TRBJ2-3 | TRBD2 | TRBV11-2 | CASSLGTPFGGATDTQYF | TGTGCCAGCAGCTTAGGGACCCCTTTCGGGGGGGCAACAGATACGCAGTATTTT
. | TRBJ1-4 | . | TRBV11-2 | CASSLVAGASEKLFF | TGTGCCAGCAGCTTAGTTGCGGGGGCTAGCGAAAAACTGTTTTTT
. | TRBJ1-2 | . | TRBV30 | CAWSKRQANYGYTF | TGTGCCTGGAGTAAAAGACAGGCAAACTATGGCTACACCTTC
. | TRBJ1-2 | . | TRBV7-9 | CASSLGVGANVGYTF | TGTGCCAGCAGCTTAGGCGTTGGGGCTAACGTTGGCTACACCTTC
. | TRBJ1-5 | TRBD1 | TRBV6-1 | CASSEYWTGGNQPQHF | TGTGCCAGCAGTGAATACTGGACAGGGGGTAATCAGCCCCAGCATTTT
. | TRBJ2-2 | . | TRBV29-1 | CSVDPANTGELFF | TGCAGCGTTGACCCCGCGAACACCGGGGAGCTGTTTTTT
. | TRBJ2-2 | TRBD2 | TRBV7-8 | CASRRTSGSTGELFF | TGTGCCAGCAGACGTACTAGCGGGAGCACCGGGGAGCTGTTTTTT
. | TRBJ2-7 | TRBD1 | TRBV5-1 | CASSLYGQGVWEQYF | TGCGCCAGCAGCTTGTATGGACAGGGGGTCTGGGAGCAGTACTTC
. | TRBJ2-7 | TRBD1 | TRBV5-5 | CASSNRDRGSYEQYF | TGTGCCAGCAGCAACCGGGACAGGGGGTCCTACGAGCAGTACTTC
. | TRBJ1-6 | TRBD1 | TRBV5-1 | CASSDPPGTGLNSPLHF | TGCGCCAGCAGCGACCCCCCCGGGACAGGGCTTAATTCACCCCTCCACTTT
. | TRBJ1-1 | . | TRBV29-1 | CSVVIGSRYTEAFF | TGCAGCGTTGTTATAGGGAGCCGCTACACTGAAGCTTTCTTT
. | TRBJ1-1 | . | TRBV29-1 | CSPGTGGLQGRAFF | TGCAGCCCAGGTACAGGAGGCCTCCAGGGGAGAGCTTTCTTT
. | TRBJ1-1 | TRBD1 | TRBV3-1/TRBV3-2 | CASSQSDRPEAFF | TGTGCCAGCAGCCAATCGGACAGGCCTGAAGCTTTCTTT
many | TRBJ2-2 | TRBD1 | TRBV5-1 | CASSLSGQGTGELFF | TGCGCCAGCAGCTTGTCCGGACAGGGAACCGGGGAGCTGTTTTTT
. | TRBJ2-3 | . | TRBV11-2 | CASSLAQRSTDTQYF | TGTGCCAGCAGCTTAGCCCAGCGGAGCACAGATACGCAGTATTTT
. | TRBJ2-7 | TRBD2 | TRBV16 | CASSYGGDYEQYF | TGTGCCAGCAGCTACGGGGGGGACTACGAGCAGTACTTC
few | TRBJ2-7 | TRBD1 | TRBV6-5 | CASTEKPGQGNEQYF | TGTGCCAGCACCGAAAAACCGGGACAGGGGAACGAGCAGTACTTC
. | TRBJ2-1 | . | TRBV10-1 | CATTKLGYNEQFF | TGCGCCACCACTAAGTTGGGCTACAATGAGCAGTTCTTC
. | TRBJ1-3 | . | TRBV3-1/TRBV3-2 | CASSQDRGVGNTIYF | TGTGCCAGCAGCCAAGATCGCGGGGTGGGAAACACCATATATTTT
once | TRBJ1-2 | TRBD1 | TRBV19 | CASNTVTGGREGYTF | TGTGCCAGTAATACCGTGACAGGGGGAAGAGAGGGCTACACCTTC
. | TRBJ1-5 | . | TRBV5-6 | CASGRGGNQPQHF | TGTGCCAGCGGGAGGGGGGGCAATCAGCCCCAGCATTTT
. | TRBJ2-7 | TRBD1 | TRBV5-1 | CASSTTGSDYEQYF | TGCGCCAGCAGCACGACAGGGTCAGACTACGAGCAGTACTTC
. | TRBJ1-5 | TRBD1 | TRBV6-5 | CASSQGQGVGQPQHF | TGTGCCAGCAGCCAGGGACAGGGGGTAGGCCAGCCCCAGCATTTT
. | TRBJ1-2 | . | TRBV14 | CASSQAGGSAGYTF | TGTGCCAGCAGCCAAGCGGGGGGTTCGGCTGGCTACACCTTC
. | TRBJ2-7 | TRBD1 | TRBV5-1 | CASGRGQGATSYEQYF | TGCGCCAGCGGACGGGGTCAGGGGGCAACCTCCTACGAGCAGTACTTC
. | TRBJ2-5 | . | TRBV28 | CASSSPLNSQETQYF | TGTGCCAGCAGTTCCCCTCTTAACAGTCAAGAGACCCAGTACTTC
. | TRBJ1-4 | . | TRBV6-1 | CASSGPHLATNEKLFF | TGTGCCAGCAGTGGGCCGCATCTAGCAACTAATGAAAAACTGTTTTTT
. | TRBJ2-7 | TRBD2 | TRBV18 | CASSPGAGALWEQYF | TGTGCCAGCTCACCGGGAGCGGGAGCTTTGTGGGAGCAGTACTTC